This is a list of T cell receptor beta chains from one sample in a study of cytomegalovirus exposure and HLA in healthy donors. Method: immunoSEQ multiplex PCR; TCRdb's copy keeps in-frame clones and lacks some. Here the sample spans roughly 150,000 clones, about four fifths being singletons. The sequenced sample consisted of PBMCs. These receptors were obtained from a man aged 25-45 years in good health and CMV-seronegative. Both conserved end residues are part of each CDR3. The D gene is left open where the match is weak. Some rows have no size entry. The others give once, few or many, or a class for an expanded clone.

j_call v_call clone_size d_call cdr3_aa cdr3_nt
TRBJ2-5 TRBV25-1 NA TRBD2 CASSEFRAGGSETQYF TGTGCCAGCAGTGAATTCCGAGCGGGAGGTTCAGAGACCCAGTACTTC
TRBJ1-2 TRBV5-6 NA TRBD1 CASKGQGADGYTF TGTGCCAGCAAGGGACAGGGGGCTGATGGCTACACCTTC
TRBJ1-2 TRBV5-6 NA TRBD1 CASSLGDRVANYGYTF TGTGCCAGCAGCTTGGGGGACAGGGTTGCTAACTATGGCTACACCTTC
TRBJ1-2 TRBV19 once TRBD1 CASSMPTGRHGYTF TGTGCCAGTAGTATGCCGACAGGGCGCCATGGCTACACCTTC
TRBJ2-2 TRBV5-4 NA TRBD2 CASSSGSRGGHGELFF TGTGCCAGCAGCTCGGGATCCCGGGGAGGGCACGGGGAGCTGTTTTTT
TRBJ2-1 TRBV10-3 NA NA CAIGLARNEQFF TGTGCCATCGGGTTAGCGCGCAATGAGCAGTTCTTC
TRBJ2-7 TRBV7-2 NA TRBD1 CASSLSLLDRGKRGYEQYF TGTGCCAGCAGCTTATCTTTACTAGACAGGGGAAAAAGGGGCTACGAGCAGTACTTC
TRBJ2-7 TRBV5-1 NA NA CASRQDALGTYEQYF TGCGCCAGCAGACAGGACGCGCTGGGGACCTACGAGCAGTACTTC
TRBJ1-1 TRBV30 NA NA CAGGRDTEAFF TGTGCGGGGGGGAGGGACACTGAAGCTTTCTTT
TRBJ1-1 TRBV30 NA TRBD1 CAWRETGGTEAFF TGTGCCTGGAGAGAGACAGGGGGCACTGAAGCTTTCTTT
TRBJ2-1 TRBV5-6 NA TRBD2 CASSLSGTSRNEQFF TGTGCCAGCAGCTTATCTGGGACTAGCAGGAATGAGCAGTTCTTC
TRBJ2-7 TRBV7-7 NA TRBD2 CASSFNGTSGDFYEQYF TGTGCCAGCAGCTTCAACGGGACTAGCGGGGATTTCTACGAGCAGTACTTC
TRBJ2-1 TRBV6-5 NA NA CASSYSGLAYNEQFF TGTGCCAGCAGTTACTCAGGACTCGCCTACAATGAGCAGTTCTTC
TRBJ2-2 TRBV7-9 NA NA CASSSWGAGGELFF TGTGCCAGCAGCTCCTGGGGAGCGGGCGGGGAGCTGTTTTTT
TRBJ1-2 TRBV6-5 once TRBD1 CASRWDSNYGYTF TGTGCCAGCAGATGGGACAGTAACTATGGCTACACCTTC
TRBJ2-7 TRBV11-3 NA TRBD1 CASSSTGDEQYF TGTGCCAGCAGCTCGACAGGGGACGAGCAGTACTTC
TRBJ2-1 TRBV21-1 NA NA CASSGYRRPSYNEQFF TGTGCCAGCAGCGGATACAGGCGACCATCTTACAATGAGCAGTTCTTC
TRBJ2-7 TRBV7-8 NA NA CASSQRQSNTYEQYF TGTGCCAGCAGCCAGCGACAGAGCAACACCTACGAGCAGTACTTC
TRBJ2-7 TRBV5-1 NA NA CASSFGSGNYEQYF TGCGCCAGCAGCTTTGGTAGCGGTAACTACGAGCAGTACTTC
TRBJ2-7 TRBV2 NA TRBD1 CASTRGTGGEQYF TGTGCCAGCACCCGCGGGACAGGGGGCGAGCAGTACTTC
TRBJ2-2 TRBV19 NA TRBD1 CASVPRGKAGELFF TGTGCCAGCGTACCCAGGGGGAAGGCCGGGGAGCTGTTTTTT
TRBJ1-1 TRBV5-1 once NA CASSLGQGMNTEAFF TGCGCCAGCAGCTTGGGTCAGGGGATGAACACTGAAGCTTTCTTT
TRBJ2-7 TRBV4-2 NA TRBD2 CASSHPISGGDEQYF TGTGCCAGCAGCCACCCCATTAGCGGGGGGGACGAGCAGTACTTC
TRBJ1-5 TRBV28 NA NA CASRGGNQPQHF TGTGCCAGCAGGGGCGGCAATCAGCCCCAGCATTTT
TRBJ1-5 TRBV19 NA NA CASSISGFNQPQHF TGTGCCAGTAGTATCTCAGGGTTCAATCAGCCCCAGCATTTT
TRBJ2-5 TRBV6-1 once NA CASSSEAGETQYF TGTGCCAGCAGCTCGGAGGCCGGAGAGACCCAGTACTTC
TRBJ2-1 TRBV7-9 NA NA CASSFTKNEQFF TGTGCCAGCAGCTTTACTAAAAATGAGCAGTTCTTC
TRBJ2-7 TRBV28 NA NA CASSLTPPLVEQYF TGTGCCAGCAGTTTAACCCCCCCACTGGTCGAGCAGTACTTC
TRBJ2-7 TRBV2 NA TRBD1 CASSGTGTGYEQYF TGTGCCAGCAGCGGGACAGGGACGGGCTACGAGCAGTACTTC
TRBJ2-7 TRBV6-5 NA NA CASSLPGAPDEQYF TGTGCCAGCAGCCTACCAGGGGCCCCAGACGAGCAGTACTTC
TRBJ1-1 TRBV15 NA TRBD1 CATSRTTGPTEAFF TGTGCCACCAGCAGGACGACAGGGCCAACTGAAGCTTTCTTT
TRBJ2-3 TRBV4-1 few TRBD2 CASSQRTSGRPSTDTQYF TGCGCCAGCAGCCAGAGGACTAGCGGGCGCCCTAGCACAGATACGCAGTATTTT
TRBJ1-6 TRBV30 NA NA CAWSNGQLVYNSPLHF TGTGCCTGGAGTAATGGACAGTTGGTCTATAATTCACCCCTCCACTTT
TRBJ1-3 TRBV19 NA NA CASSIYEGVTGNTIYF TGTGCCAGTAGTATCTATGAGGGGGTAACTGGAAACACCATATATTTT
TRBJ1-2 TRBV5-1 NA TRBD1 CASSPSGQGNAGYTF TGCGCCAGCAGTCCTTCGGGACAGGGAAATGCTGGCTACACCTTC
TRBJ1-1 TRBV7-8 NA NA CASSLFIQGYTEAFF TGTGCCAGCAGTCTTTTCATCCAGGGCTACACTGAAGCTTTCTTT
TRBJ2-2 TRBV5-1 NA NA CASSGGLFTGELFF TGCGCCAGCAGCGGCGGACTATTCACCGGGGAGCTGTTTTTT
TRBJ2-5 TRBV4-2 NA TRBD2 CASSRAAGGLAGTETQYF TGTGCCAGCAGCCGAGCGGCGGGAGGACTAGCGGGAACAGAGACCCAGTACTTC
TRBJ1-2 TRBV14 NA TRBD1 CASSADRLYGYTF TGTGCCAGCAGCGCGGACAGGCTCTATGGCTACACCTTC
TRBJ2-2 TRBV10-3 NA NA CAIREYIDTGELFF TGTGCCATCAGAGAATACATAGACACCGGGGAGCTGTTTTTT
TRBJ1-2 TRBV13 NA TRBD1 CASSLGPAGGYGYTF TGTGCCAGCAGCTTAGGCCCGGCAGGGGGGTATGGCTACACCTTC
TRBJ2-7 TRBV7-9 NA TRBD2 CASSSGLAGWDYEQYF TGTGCCAGCAGCTCGGGACTAGCGGGATGGGACTACGAGCAGTACTTC
TRBJ1-1 TRBV5-1 NA TRBD1 CASSFVSGQGTEAFF TGCGCCAGCAGCTTCGTATCCGGACAGGGGACTGAAGCTTTCTTT
TRBJ1-1 TRBV2 NA NA CASSEGSSVTEAFF TGTGCCAGCAGTGAAGGGAGTTCTGTCACTGAAGCTTTCTTT
TRBJ2-5 TRBV5-1 NA TRBD1 CASSPGGQAFQETQYF TGCGCCAGCAGCCCTGGGGGACAGGCTTTCCAAGAGACCCAGTACTTC
TRBJ1-1 TRBV2 once NA CASSGWSNTEAFF TGTGCCAGCAGTGGATGGAGTAACACTGAAGCTTTCTTT
TRBJ2-6 TRBV7-6 NA TRBD1 CASSSMNRGRSSGANVLTF TGTGCCAGCAGCTCAATGAACAGGGGGCGAAGCTCTGGGGCCAACGTCCTGACTTTC